The rows below give T cell receptor beta chains drawn from one sample of a study of blood T cell repertoires in COVID-19. Profiled with immunoSEQ multiplex PCR; TCRdb holds only in-frame clones, not every one. The table has over 200,000 clones, just under 85% seen once. Sequenced: PBMCs or T cells enriched from blood (not recorded which). These receptors all come from a man aged 35 to 55 who had recovered from COVID-19. The CDR3 runs from the conserved cysteine through the conserved F or W. D genes are given only for firm matches. Size is stated for part of the rows, as once, few or many counts, or as a class when the clone is expanded.

j_call,v_call,clone_size,d_call,cdr3_aa,cdr3_nt
TRBJ2-7,TRBV28,once,TRBD1,CASSGQGPPTEQYF,TGTGCCAGCAGTGGACAGGGACCCCCCACCGAGCAGTACTTC
TRBJ2-3,TRBV9,.,TRBD2,CASSVGLAGTDTQYF,TGTGCCAGCAGCGTAGGACTAGCGGGGACAGATACGCAGTATTTT
TRBJ2-3,TRBV11-2,.,TRBD2,CASSQMSGGARNTQYF,TGTGCCAGCAGCCAGATGTCGGGGGGGGCCCGGAATACGCAGTATTTT
TRBJ1-1,TRBV5-8,.,.,CASSLDRGGTEAFF,TGTGCCAGCAGCTTGGATAGGGGGGGGACTGAAGCTTTCTTT
TRBJ2-7,TRBV28,.,.,CASSLGGHPYEQYF,TGTGCCAGCAGTTTAGGCGGACATCCCTACGAGCAGTACTTC
TRBJ2-6,TRBV7-6,.,.,CASSLYGSGANVLTF,TGTGCCAGCAGCTTATACGGCTCTGGGGCCAACGTCCTGACTTTC
TRBJ1-2,TRBV11-2,.,TRBD1,CASSLDLRTGDYGYTF,TGTGCCAGCAGCTTAGATCTGAGGACAGGGGACTATGGCTACACCTTC
TRBJ2-7,TRBV2,.,.,CASSVGYGGHEQYF,TGTGCCAGCAGTGTTGGTTATGGGGGCCACGAGCAGTACTTC
TRBJ2-1,TRBV16,.,TRBD2,CASSQHTGLVYEQFF,TGTGCCAGCAGCCAGCACACGGGACTAGTTTATGAGCAGTTCTTC
TRBJ2-7,TRBV19,few,.,CASSMDSQVSYEQYF,TGTGCCAGTAGTATGGACAGCCAAGTTTCCTACGAGCAGTACTTC
TRBJ2-7,TRBV14,once,TRBD1,CASSHRRWDRGELYEQYF,TGTGCCAGCAGCCACCGAAGATGGGACAGGGGTGAGCTTTACGAGCAGTACTTC
TRBJ2-1,TRBV11-3,few,TRBD2,CASSPGLAGGRYNEQFF,TGTGCCAGCAGCCCAGGACTAGCGGGAGGGCGGTACAATGAGCAGTTCTTC
TRBJ2-5,TRBV3-1/TRBV3-2,.,TRBD2,CASSHWTSAHQETQYF,TGTGCCAGCAGCCATTGGACTAGCGCGCACCAAGAGACCCAGTACTTC
TRBJ1-1,TRBV7-8,.,.,CASSFPGVSNTEAFF,TGTGCCAGCAGCTTCCCAGGGGTTTCGAACACTGAAGCTTTCTTT
TRBJ1-2,TRBV25-1,.,.,CASSEYPGQGYTF,TGTGCCAGCAGTGAATATCCGGGACAAGGCTACACCTTC
TRBJ2-1,TRBV28,once,.,CASSKMEAASYNEQFF,TGTGCCAGCAGTAAAATGGAGGCAGCCTCCTACAATGAGCAGTTCTTC
TRBJ1-1,TRBV4-1,.,.,CASSQEPRNTEAFF,TGCGCCAGCAGCCAAGAGCCCAGAAACACTGAAGCTTTCTTT
TRBJ1-2,TRBV3-1/TRBV3-2,.,TRBD1,CAIHIRDRGPLHGYTF,TGTGCCATACACATCCGGGACAGGGGGCCCCTTCATGGCTACACCTTC
TRBJ2-5,TRBV7-9,.,TRBD1,CASSPRDRGKETQYF,TGTGCCAGCAGCCCCCGGGACAGGGGAAAAGAGACCCAGTACTTC
TRBJ2-7,TRBV20-1,.,.,CSARDPGEQYF,TGCAGTGCTAGAGATCCGGGCGAGCAGTACTTC
TRBJ1-2,TRBV5-1,.,.,CASSPGPGEDYGYTF,TGCGCCAGCAGCCCGGGTCCGGGGGAAGACTATGGCTACACCTTC
TRBJ2-2,TRBV30,.,.,CAWDPGGLTGELFF,TGTGCCTGGGACCCCGGCGGGCTGACCGGGGAGCTGTTTTTT
TRBJ1-1,TRBV29-1,.,TRBD1,CSGGTGGYTEAFF,TGCAGCGGCGGGACAGGGGGGTACACTGAAGCTTTCTTT
TRBJ1-2,TRBV6-5,.,TRBD1,CASSSGDRTYGYTF,TGTGCCAGCAGTTCAGGGGACAGGACCTATGGCTACACCTTC
TRBJ2-3,TRBV9,.,.,CASSVGTTPTDTQYF,TGTGCCAGCAGCGTAGGGACTACCCCCACAGATACGCAGTATTTT
TRBJ1-5,TRBV9,.,TRBD1,CASSPSGGQPQHF,TGTGCCAGCAGCCCCTCAGGGGGTCAGCCCCAGCATTTT
TRBJ1-1,TRBV28,.,.,CASSPYREAFF,TGTGCCAGCAGTCCGTACCGGGAAGCTTTCTTT
TRBJ2-5,TRBV7-9,.,.,CASSAGHKETQYF,TGTGCCAGCAGCGCAGGACATAAAGAGACCCAGTACTTC
TRBJ2-5,TRBV7-2,.,.,CASSNRRKGETQYF,TGTGCCAGCAGCAATAGGAGGAAGGGAGAGACCCAGTACTTC
TRBJ1-1,TRBV19,.,.,CASRAQGDTEAFF,TGTGCCAGTAGGGCCCAGGGTGACACTGAAGCTTTCTTT
TRBJ1-2,TRBV24-1,.,.,CATSDSGAANYGYTF,TGTGCCACCAGTGACTCAGGGGCCGCTAACTATGGCTACACCTTC
TRBJ1-5,TRBV7-2,many,.,CASSPGGAYQHF,TGTGCCAGCAGTCCGGGGGGCGCGTACCAGCATTTT
TRBJ2-2,TRBV19,.,TRBD2,CASRGDRPGLAGDAGELFF,TGTGCCAGTAGGGGTGACAGGCCGGGACTAGCGGGAGACGCCGGGGAGCTGTTTTTT
TRBJ1-1,TRBV2,.,.,CASSDRTTGKNTEAFF,TGTGCCAGCAGTGACCGTACGACGGGAAAGAACACTGAAGCTTTCTTT